Presented here are 2 T cell receptor beta chains from one specimen sequenced in a study of CD8 T cells in Susac syndrome. The authors reverse transcribed roughly 0.5 to 1 ug RNA with random hexamers. TCRdb redid the calling of the immunoSEQ multiplex PCR reads with MiXCR, one entry per CDR3 protein. This table holds 110,000 or so distinct CDR3 sequences, around 95% found once. The sequenced sample consisted of CD4+ T cells from PBMCs. These receptors came from a human donor in good health.

The chain has TRBV5-1 and TRBJ2-2; D ambiguous. The CDR3 spans 14 residues. Germline V CDR1 and CDR2: SGHRS, YFSETQ. V was clipped by 9 bases and J by 4 bases, with 16 bases between them. The CDR3 sequence is CATQWAGATGELFF. For the CDR3, the DNA is TGCGCCACCCAGTGGGCAGGCGCCACCGGGGAGCTGTTTTTT.

The genes are TRBV7-9 and TRBJ2-3; 11 bases match TRBD1. V shed 1 base, J shed 4 bases, and the junction held 1 base outside the gene matches. CDR1 and CDR2 (germline): SEHNR, FQNEAQ (reference sequence). The length of the CDR3 is 15 residues. Here the CDR3 reads CASSLGDRGADTQYF. The DNA for the CDR3 is TGTGCCAGCAGCTTAGGGGACAGGGGGGCAGATACGCAGTATTTT.